This T cell receptor beta chain was recovered during a study of monozygotic twins with inflammatory bowel disease. Overall study results and limits: No discrimination was achieved between different T cell subtypes. Compared with healthy co-twins, IBD patients showed reduced TCRbeta repertoire diversity by inverse Simpson.

The germline gives CDR1 SGHTA, CDR2 FQGNSA. CDR3 size: 15 residues. About this clonotype: The antigen is undetermined.

cDNA was made in eight separate reactions per sample. Each UMI, carrying a 6-nucleotide sample barcode, came from template switching. TCRdb reprocessed the 5' RACE reads, with one entry per CDR3 protein and no DNA. This sample's table reports approximately 150,000 distinct CDR3 sequences. The chain couples TRBV7-2 to TRBJ2-7; there is no DNA to check the TCRdb D call of TRBD1. The receptor's source is a human donor with ulcerative colitis or Crohn's disease, or a healthy co-twin of an affected twin (not recorded which). Sequencing was carried out using blood. The CDR3 is CASSLGAFYAYEQYF. The full variable domain, in which reference TRBV7-2 and TRBJ2-7 provide the parts outside the CDR3, is GAGVSQSPSNKVTEKGKDVELRCDPISGHTALYWYRQSLGQGLEFLIYFQGNSAPDKSGLPSDRFSAERTGGSVSTLTIQRTQQEDSAVYLCASSLGAFYAYEQYFGPGTRLTVT.